Shown below are 14 T cell receptor beta chains from a single sample sequenced in a study of T cell changes during pregnancy in multiple sclerosis. Using immunoSEQ multiplex PCR, the repertoire was profiled, and TCRdb retains in-frame clones only, with some absent. The data show around 50,000 clones, with 95% seen just once and 5.9% held by the top ten. The source was CD8+ T cells from peripheral blood mononuclear cells, collected in the first trimester of pregnancy. The receptors were gathered from a female donor with multiple sclerosis, enrolled in a pregnancy study.

The chain is built from TRBV6-5 and TRBJ1-2; a possible D gene is TRBD1 (5 bases). With 5 bases removed from V and 1 base from J, the gap between germline ends came to 14 bases. CDR3 length: 15 residues. CDR1 MNHEY and CDR2 SVGAGI come from the germline V gene. CDR3 nucleotide sequence: TGTGCCAGCAGTCCCTCCGGGGGGTATAACTATGGCTACACCTTC. Translating it yields CASSPSGGYNYGYTF.

The chain employs TRBV30 and TRBJ1-2; TRBD1 might be the D (5 bases). This CDR3 comprises 15 residues. Trimming took 1 base from V and 4 from J, leaving 16 bases between them. CDR1 and CDR2 (germline): GTSNPN, SVGIG (reference sequence). The CDR3 sequence: CAWSGPQGLSYGYTF. In DNA, the CDR3 is TGTGCCTGGAGTGGACCCCAGGGATTGAGCTATGGCTACACCTTC.

The chain links TRBV4-2 to TRBJ2-7; D gene uncertain. The CDR3 extends over 15 amino acids. Per the germline V gene, CDR1 is LGHNA and CDR2 is YNFKEQ. V was clipped by 0 bases and J by 4 bases, with 13 bases between them. This chain's CDR3 is CASSQEHSTPYEQYF. In DNA, the CDR3 is TGTGCCAGCAGCCAAGAGCACAGTACCCCTTACGAGCAGTACTTC.

The chain's CDR3 is CASSMGGGSYEQYF. The CDR3 DNA sequence: TGTGCCAGTAGTATGGGCGGGGGTAGCTACGAGCAGTACTTC. The gene calls are TRBV19 and TRBJ2-7; TRBD2 matches at 7 bases. V gave up 3 bases and J gave up 3 bases; unmatched junction bases: 5. This CDR3 has 14 amino acids. Germline CDR1 is LNHDA and CDR2 is SQIVND (reference sequence).

J is TRBJ2-5 and V is TRBV5-1, with TRBD2 matching 10 bases. The ends lost 3 bases at V and 4 bases at J; junction bases unmatched: 3. Looked up from germline, CDR1 is SGHRS and CDR2 is YFSETQ. The CDR3 has 14 amino acids. In nucleotides, the CDR3 is TGCGCCAGCAGCTCTCGACTAGCGGGAGAGACCCAGTACTTC. Translated, it gives CASSSRLAGETQYF.

This clone has just a few counts. The chain combines TRBV4-2 with TRBJ2-6; TRBD1 is a possible D gene (5 bases). Germline CDR1 LGHNA, CDR2 YNFKEQ. V lost 5 bases and J lost 0, with 5 bases in between. The CDR3 runs to 14 residues. The CDR3 is CASSDSSGANVLTF. DNA of the CDR3: TGTGCCAGCAGCGACAGCTCTGGGGCCAACGTCCTGACTTTC.

The chain links TRBV28 to TRBJ2-1, with TRBD2 identical over 8 bases. The germline V gene encodes CDR1 MDHEN and CDR2 SYDVKM. V was pared by 5 bases and J by 9 bases, with 9 bases of the junction left unmatched. This CDR3 is 14 amino acids long. This chain's CDR3 is CASSTEAGVSEQFF. CDR3 DNA sequence: TGTGCCAGCAGTACTGAAGCGGGAGTAAGTGAGCAGTTCTTC. The full variable domain, rest sourced from reference TRBV28 and TRBJ2-1, is DVKVTQSSRYLVKRTGEKVFLECVQDMDHENMFWYRQDPGLGLRLIYFSYDVKMKEKGDIPEGYSVSREKKERFSLILESASTNQTSMYLCASSTEAGVSEQFFGPGTRLTVL.

This clone was seen only once. CDR3 nucleotides: TGTGCCAGCAGTTTTCTGGTAGCGGGAGGCCCTCTGAACACGCAGTATTTT. This encodes CASSFLVAGGPLNTQYF. This chain links TRBV27 with TRBJ2-3, with 10 bases matching TRBD2. With 3 bases clipped from V and 9 bases from J, the junction kept 15 bases outside the gene matches. The germline CDR1 and CDR2 sequences are MNHEY and SMNVEV (reference sequence). The length of the CDR3 is 17 residues.

This clone was picked up a small number of times. V usage is TRBV4-1 and J usage is TRBJ1-5, with no clear D. This CDR3 has 14 amino acids. V was clipped by 3 bases and J by 6 bases, with 12 bases between them. Germline-derived CDR1 and CDR2 are MGHRA and YSYEKL. CDR3 amino acids: CASSQGRDRQPQHF. For the CDR3, the DNA is TGCGCCAGCAGCCAGGGCCGGGATCGTCAGCCCCAGCATTTT.

V is TRBV27 and J is TRBJ2-7; D remains unclear. Trimming pared 8 bases from V and 2 bases from J, leaving 10 bases between. CDR3 length: 12 residues. From germline, CDR1 is MNHEY and CDR2 SMNVEV (reference sequence). DNA for the CDR3: TGTGCCAGCGGGCGACCAGCCTACGAGCAGTACTTC. It codes for CASGRPAYEQYF.

V gene TRBV5-5 combines with J gene TRBJ1-1; 7 bases are a match to TRBD1. V dropped 0 bases and J dropped 0; count of bases not matched to a gene: 8. This CDR3 has 17 residues. Germline V lookup: CDR1 SGHKS, CDR2 YYEKEE (reference sequence). CDR3 DNA sequence: TGTGCCAGCAGCTTGGGGATCACAGGGGCTTTGAACACTGAAGCTTTCTTT. Translation gives CASSLGITGALNTEAFF. Full variable domain (outside the CDR3, taken from reference TRBV5-5 and TRBJ1-1): DAGVTQSPTHLIKTRGQQVTLRCSPISGHKSVSWYQQVLGQGPQFIFQYYEKEERGRGNFPDRFSARQFPNYSSELNVNALLLGDSALYLCASSLGITGALNTEAFFGQGTRLTVV.

CDR3 sequence (DNA): TGTGCCAGCAGCCCTTTCCCCACTGAAGCTTTCTTT. Amino acids: CASSPFPTEAFF. This chain joins TRBV7-8 and TRBJ1-1; no reliable D call. Germline values: CDR1 SGHVS, CDR2 FQNEAQ. Trimming took off 5 bases at V and 4 bases at J, with 8 bases between the two ends. The CDR3 is made up of 12 amino acids.

Note on this clone: The same CDR3 can be traced to other DNA sequences in this sample. CDR3 region: CASSLGQGAYEQYF. In nucleotides, the CDR3 is TGTGCCAGCAGTCTCGGACAGGGCGCCTACGAGCAGTACTTC. V usage is TRBV27 and J usage is TRBJ2-7; 8 nucleotides line up with TRBD1. Losses at the gene ends were 5 bases for V and 2 bases for J; bases not matched to a gene: 5. The CDR3 consists of 14 residues. Germline CDR1 reads MNHEY; CDR2 reads SMNVEV (reference sequence).

The gene calls are TRBV5-6 and TRBJ1-4; weak D call: TRBD1 (5 bases). This CDR3 comprises 15 residues. The ends were cut back, 0 bases at V and 5 bases at J, with 11 bases in the middle. Germline loops: CDR1 SGHDT, CDR2 YYEEEE. The CDR3 spells CASSLESRANEKLFF. The CDR3 bases are TGTGCCAGCAGCTTGGAGTCCAGGGCCAATGAAAAACTGTTTTTT.